These 4 T cell receptor beta chains originate from one sample sequenced in a study of identical twins. Each CDR3 protein gets one entry after TCRdb re-called the 5' RACE reads with MiXCR. This table holds 450,000 to 650,000 distinct CDR3 sequences, 13% to 15% found once. This sample was also put to use in a study of yellow fever vaccine responses in identical twins.

The sequencing input was CD4+ T cells sorted from blood. The receptors come from a woman under 30 in good health.

The chain joins TRBV5-6 to TRBJ1-4; 9 bases align to TRBD1. Trimming took 2 bases from V and 8 from J; bases not matched to a gene: 7. The length of the CDR3 is 15 residues. Per the germline V gene, CDR1 is SGHDT and CDR2 is YYEEEE. The CDR3 sequence: CASSLTTGGGEKLFF. DNA of the CDR3: TGTGCCAGCAGCTTAACGACAGGGGGAGGAGAAAAACTGTTTTTT.

The rearrangement joins TRBV6-1 to TRBJ1-2, with a weak D call TRBD1 (6 bases). Trimming removed 6 bases from V and 2 bases from J, with 10 bases in between. Germline CDR1 is MNHNS and CDR2 is SASEGT. This CDR3 region has 13 residues. Written as DNA, the CDR3 is TGTGCCAGCAGACCCGGGACAAACTATGGCTACACCTTC. This sequence encodes CASRPGTNYGYTF.

The gene calls are TRBV12-3 or TRBV12-4 and TRBJ2-5; tentative D call: TRBD1 (6 bases). Between the trimmed V and J ends, which lost 6 bases and 4 bases, there was a span of 12 bases. This CDR3 is 13 amino acids long. CDR3 loop: CASRHRVRETQYF. In DNA, the CDR3 is TGTGCCAGCAGACACAGGGTTCGAGAGACCCAGTACTTC.

J is TRBJ2-1 and V is TRBV5-6, with 11 bases identical to TRBD1. Germline CDR1 and CDR2: SGHDT and YYEEEE. There are 15 residues in the CDR3. The junction had 4 bases not matched to a gene; V was cut back by 4 bases and J by 4 bases. This chain's CDR3 is CASSKGTGGYNEQFF. DNA for the CDR3: TGTGCCAGCAGCAAAGGGACAGGGGGATACAATGAGCAGTTCTTC.